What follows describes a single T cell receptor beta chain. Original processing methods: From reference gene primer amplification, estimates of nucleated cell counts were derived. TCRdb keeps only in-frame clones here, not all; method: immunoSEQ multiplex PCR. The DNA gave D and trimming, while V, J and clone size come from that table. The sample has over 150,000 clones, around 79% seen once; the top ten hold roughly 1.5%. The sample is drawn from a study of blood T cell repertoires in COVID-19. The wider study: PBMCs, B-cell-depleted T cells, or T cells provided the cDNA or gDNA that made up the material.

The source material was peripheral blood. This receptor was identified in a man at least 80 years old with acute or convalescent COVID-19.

The CDR3 protein is CASSRTAGTGPNTEAFF. CDR3 in DNA: TGTGCCAGCAGCCGAACAGCCGGGACAGGGCCGAACACTGAAGCTTTCTTT. The chain carries TRBV6-6 and TRBJ1-1; 9 bases are a match to TRBD1. CDR1 MNHNY and CDR2 SVGAGI come from the germline V gene (reference sequence). This CDR3 comprises 17 residues. Trimming took 6 bases from V and 1 from J; bases not matched to a gene: 12.